The TCR beta chain described here comes from a study of CD4+ T cells in melanoma. Study outcomes and limitations: In melanoma, neoantigen-specific CD4+ T cells reportedly differed in differentiation state. A reported correlation linked neoantigen-specific CD4+ T cells to CD8+, macrophage and B cell function.

With regard to this clone: The antigen is undetermined.

Germline V lookup: CDR1 SGHTA, CDR2 FQGNSA. The CDR3 sequence is 14 residues long. The V and J ends lost 5 bases and 4 bases respectively, with 9 bases between them. Profiled with immunoSEQ multiplex PCR; TCRdb holds only in-frame clones, not every one. The sample records some 5,800 clones, about 70% being singletons. Sequencing used cells from a culture (not recorded whether cultured in vitro). The chain carries TRBV7-2 and TRBJ1-6; no clear D. This TCR came from a human donor with melanoma. CDR3: CASSDGFYNSPLHF. The CDR3 DNA reads TGTGCCAGCAGCGACGGCTTTTATAATTCACCCCTCCACTTT. The entire variable domain, with the rest obtained from reference TRBV7-2 and TRBJ1-6, is as follows: GAGVSQSPSNKVTEKGKDVELRCDPISGHTALYWYRQSLGQGLEFLIYFQGNSAPDKSGLPSDRFSAERTGGSVSTLTIQRTQQEDSAVYLCASSDGFYNSPLHFGNGTRLTVT.